Below, 11 T cell receptor beta chains from the same sample are listed, as sequenced in a study of shared clonotypes between healthy human individuals. This table comes from immunoSEQ multiplex PCR, and its TCRdb copy is limited to in-frame clones, with some not included. The sample includes some 2,100,000 clones, approximately 94% of them seen just once. The sample comprised naive CD4+ T cells sorted from blood. Specified subset: CD45RA+ positively selected. Receptor source: a man between 18 and 35 years old in good health.

The chain has TRBV11-2 and TRBJ2-7; D is undetermined. Looked up from germline, CDR1 is SGHAT and CDR2 is FQNNGV. V gave up 2 bases and J gave up 3 bases, with 8 bases separating them. This CDR3 contains 13 residues. CDR3 protein: CASSLTTLYEQYF. The CDR3 DNA reads as TGTGCCAGCAGCTTAACTACTCTCTACGAGCAGTACTTC.

The rearrangement joins TRBV6-6 to TRBJ2-7; D could derive from TRBD1 or TRBD2 (5 bases each). The CDR3 is 15 amino acids. Germline-derived CDR1 and CDR2 are MNHNY and SVGAGI (reference sequence). V was shortened by 5 bases and J by 5 bases, with 19 bases between the two germline ends. The CDR3 DNA is TGTGCCAGCAGTCCCCCGGGGCAGGGAGTGGACGAGCAGTACTTC. Translating it yields CASSPPGQGVDEQYF.

The chain has TRBV20-1 and TRBJ1-4; D is undetermined. Trimming shortened V by 5 bases and J by 6 bases, and 7 bases separated the two germline ends. The CDR3 has 11 residues. The germline V gene encodes CDR1 DFQATT and CDR2 SNEGSKA (reference sequence). The CDR3 bases are TGCAGTGCTTACGTAGATGAAAAACTGTTTTTT. Amino acids: CSAYVDEKLFF.

The gene calls are TRBV4-1 and TRBJ1-1; D is uncertain. The germline CDR1 and CDR2 sequences are MGHRA and YSYEKL. V was clipped by 3 bases and J by 8 bases, with 16 bases between them. This CDR3 is built from 14 residues. The CDR3 loop reads CASSHRPRVPEAFF. In DNA, the CDR3 is TGCGCCAGCAGCCACCGTCCTCGGGTCCCAGAAGCTTTCTTT.

The chain uses TRBV7-2 and TRBJ2-7, with 12 bases lining up with TRBD2. The CDR3 covers 13 residues. Germline V gene data show CDR1 as SGHTA and CDR2 as FQGNSA. Losses at the gene ends were 6 bases for V and 5 bases for J; bases not matched to a gene: 2. The DNA for the CDR3 is TGTGCCAGCAGACTAGCGGGAGGCAACGAGCAGTACTTC. Amino acids: CASRLAGGNEQYF. The variable domain in full, with the rest retrieved from reference TRBV7-2 and TRBJ2-7, is GAGVSQSPSNKVTEKGKDVELRCDPISGHTALYWYRQSLGQGLEFLIYFQGNSAPDKSGLPSDRFSAERTGGSVSTLTIQRTQQEDSAVYLCASRLAGGNEQYFGPGTRLTVT.

The chain has TRBV28 and TRBJ2-1, with D uncertain. The CDR3 spans 12 residues. CDR1 is MDHEN and CDR2 is SYDVKM in the germline V gene. With 1 base removed from V and 15 bases from J, the gap between germline ends came to 13 bases. CDR3 loop: CASSLYRSGRFF. Written as DNA, the CDR3 is TGTGCCAGCAGTTTATATAGATCCGGTCGGTTCTTC.

Note on this clone: This sample also contains other DNA sequences that code for the same CDR3. The chain carries TRBV25-1 and TRBJ2-7; TRBD1 aligns across 8 bases. The CDR3 has 12 amino acids. The V gene end was trimmed by 8 bases and the J gene end by 4 bases; junction bases not matched to a gene: 4. Germline-derived CDR1 and CDR2 are MGHDK and SYGVNS. CDR3 nucleotide sequence: TGTGCCAGCCGGACAGGGACTTACGAGCAGTACTTC. Its translation is CASRTGTYEQYF.

This clone came up once. The chain employs TRBV7-2 and TRBJ2-7, with D unresolved. V lost 6 bases and J lost 2, with 11 bases in between. In germline, CDR1 is SGHTA, CDR2 FQGNSA. The CDR3 spans 13 residues. This CDR3 is CASSLKTTYEQYF. CDR3 nucleotide sequence: TGTGCCAGCAGTTTGAAGACAACCTACGAGCAGTACTTC.

This chain links TRBV7-9 with TRBJ2-3, with D unresolved. The V end was cut by 5 bases, the J end by 1 base, with 22 bases between. The CDR3 runs to 18 residues. The germline V gene has CDR1 SEHNR and CDR2 FQNEAQ (reference sequence). This CDR3 reads CASSPKLRVLRGTDTQYF. The CDR3 DNA reads TGTGCCAGCAGCCCCAAACTACGGGTCTTAAGGGGCACAGATACGCAGTATTTT.

The rearrangement links TRBV9 to TRBJ2-5, with 10 nucleotides matching TRBD2. After removal of 0 bases from V and 4 bases from J, the junction contained 15 bases not matched to a gene. This CDR3 is 19 amino acids long. Germline V gene data show CDR1 as SGDLS and CDR2 as YYNGEE. CDR3 nucleotides: TGTGCCAGCAGCGTAGGGGGTATGGCTAGCGGGAGATTTAGAGAGACCCAGTACTTC. Its protein product is CASSVGGMASGRFRETQYF.

The chain is built from TRBV7-2 and TRBJ2-1, with 13 nucleotides matching TRBD2. The germline V gene has CDR1 SGHTA and CDR2 FQGNSA. Losses at the gene ends were 5 bases for V and 7 bases for J; bases not matched to a gene: 2. The CDR3 spans 14 residues. CDR3 coding DNA: TGTGCCAGCAGCGGACTAGCGGGAGAGAATGAGCAGTTCTTC. Translating gives CASSGLAGENEQFF.